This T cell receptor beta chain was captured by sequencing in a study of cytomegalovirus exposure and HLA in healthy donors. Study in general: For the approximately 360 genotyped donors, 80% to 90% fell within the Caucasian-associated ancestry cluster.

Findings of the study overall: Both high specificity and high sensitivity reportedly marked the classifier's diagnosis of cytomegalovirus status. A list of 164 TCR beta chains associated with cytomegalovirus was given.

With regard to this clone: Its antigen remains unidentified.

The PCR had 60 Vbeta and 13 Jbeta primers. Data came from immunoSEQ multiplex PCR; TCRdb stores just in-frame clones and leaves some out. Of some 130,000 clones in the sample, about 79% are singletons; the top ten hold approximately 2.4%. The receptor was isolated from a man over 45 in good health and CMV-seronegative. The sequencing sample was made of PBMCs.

The CDR3 DNA reads TGTGCCAGCAGCCCCAACGGGGGGGCAGGCGGTCAGCCCCAGCATTTT. This gives the protein CASSPNGGAGGQPQHF. The J gene is TRBJ1-5, the V gene TRBV7-9; D may be TRBD1 (6 bases). Trimming pared 5 bases from V and 6 bases from J, leaving 20 bases between. CDR1 SEHNR and CDR2 FQNEAQ come from the germline V gene (reference sequence). The CDR3 is 16 residues long. Drawing the rest from reference TRBV7-9 and TRBJ1-5, the complete variable domain is DTGVSQNPRHKITKRGQNVTFRCDPISEHNRLYWYRQTLGQGPEFLTYFQNEAQLEKSRLLSDRFSAERPKGSFSTLEIQRTEQGDSAMYLCASSPNGGAGGQPQHFGDGTRLSIL.